This is a list of T cell receptor beta chains from one sample in a study of blood T cells in healthy people across ages. Using its own MiXCR run on the 5' RACE reads, TCRdb lists one record per CDR3 protein. The data show 760,000 or so distinct CDR3 sequences, roughly 25% seen once. The data were also submitted as part of a second study, on T cells of mothers and their children.

Sequencing was performed on blood. The source of these receptors is a boy aged 5 to 17 in good health. CDR3s include the opening cysteine and the closing phenylalanine or tryptophan.

J gene | V gene | CDR3 protein
TRBJ2-7 | TRBV18 | CASSLRGPPYEQYF
TRBJ2-1 | TRBV4-3 | CASSQSLPGGEQFF
TRBJ2-1 | TRBV7-9 | CASSSPGGLLDEQFF
TRBJ2-7 | TRBV9 | CASSVGGGRANEQYF
TRBJ2-7 | TRBV15 | CATSVRPGSYEQYF
TRBJ2-3 | TRBV5-1 | CASSLGLAGIVDTQYF
TRBJ2-5 | TRBV11-2 | CASTRGSQGYQETQYF
TRBJ1-4 | TRBV6-2/TRBV6-3 | CASRPWTGEVGKLFF
TRBJ2-2 | TRBV12-3/TRBV12-4 | CASSSATSGSAGELFF
TRBJ2-3 | TRBV12-3/TRBV12-4 | CASSPREPTQYF
TRBJ1-3 | TRBV28 | CASSTGGDFGNTIYF
TRBJ2-5 | TRBV18 | CASSPWTGYQETQYF
NA | TRBV6-7 | CASKKKTGGKFYEQYF
TRBJ2-4 | TRBV5-6 | CASSLISGGRDIQYF
TRBJ2-3 | TRBV7-2 | CASRQAGVKDTQYF
TRBJ2-2 | TRBV6-1 | CASIFTGATGELFF
TRBJ2-7 | TRBV7-9 | CASGQGEYEQYF
TRBJ1-6 | TRBV7-2 | CASSIRDNSPLHF
TRBJ2-1 | TRBV12-3/TRBV12-4 | CASSLAGTEQFF
TRBJ1-2 | TRBV9 | CASSGFEGQDYTF
TRBJ2-2 | TRBV7-8 | CASSFTKRQGVSGELFF
TRBJ2-7 | TRBV28 | CASTYEGQGSYEQYF
TRBJ2-5 | TRBV7-2 | CASSLDQLAGSRETQYF
TRBJ2-7 | TRBV11-3 | CASSFQSGGVYEQYF
TRBJ1-4 | TRBV29-1 | CSVGSANEKLFF
NA | TRBV7-3 | CASSFTSGAYEQFF
TRBJ2-7 | TRBV21-1 | CASNGARPSLYEQYF